This is a list of T cell receptor beta chains from one sample in a study of T cell responses to AZD1222 COVID-19 vaccine. Some clones are missing from TCRdb's copy, which holds only in-frame ones; the method was immunoSEQ multiplex PCR. There are 80,000 to 95,000 clones in the sample; around 92% occur only once, and over 2.5% lies in the top ten. The sequencing used peripheral blood, collected on day 0 of MenACWY control vaccination. The receptors here all came from an adult in good health. Each CDR3 is given with its conserved first and last residue. Fields, in order: CDR3 length, J gene, V gene, D gene, clone size, CDR3 DNA, CDR3 protein. A D gene is named only where the DNA matches it firmly. Clone size is shown for a subset of rows, as once, few, many or a class of expanded clone.

CDR3 length: 14
J gene: TRBJ2-1
V gene: TRBV10-1
D gene: NA
clone size: NA
CDR3 DNA: TGCGCCAGCAGTGGGTTGGGGGCAGACAATGAGCAGTTCTTC
CDR3 protein: CASSGLGADNEQFF

CDR3 length: 15
J gene: TRBJ2-5
V gene: TRBV21-1
D gene: NA
clone size: NA
CDR3 DNA: TGTGCCAGCAGCGCGCGGACAGGGGGCGGGGAGACCCAGTACTTC
CDR3 protein: CASSARTGGGETQYF

CDR3 length: 12
J gene: TRBJ2-1
V gene: TRBV27
D gene: NA
clone size: NA
CDR3 DNA: TGTGCCAGCAGTTTATTAGGTGATGAGCAGTTCTTC
CDR3 protein: CASSLLGDEQFF

CDR3 length: 14
J gene: TRBJ2-3
V gene: TRBV6-1
D gene: NA
clone size: NA
CDR3 DNA: TGTGCCAGCAGTGATAGCCGGTGGGCAGATACGCAGTATTTT
CDR3 protein: CASSDSRWADTQYF

CDR3 length: 14
J gene: TRBJ2-2
V gene: TRBV7-6
D gene: TRBD1
clone size: NA
CDR3 DNA: TGTGCCAGCAGCTTGAGACAGGGAACCGGGGAGCTGTTTTTT
CDR3 protein: CASSLRQGTGELFF

CDR3 length: 13
J gene: TRBJ2-6
V gene: TRBV28
D gene: NA
clone size: NA
CDR3 DNA: TGTGCCAGCAGTTTACCCGGGGCCAACGTCCTGACTTTC
CDR3 protein: CASSLPGANVLTF

CDR3 length: 17
J gene: TRBJ2-2
V gene: TRBV18
D gene: TRBD1
clone size: NA
CDR3 DNA: TGTGCCAGCTCACCAACAACAGGGGTCCTTAACACCGGGGAGCTGTTTTTT
CDR3 protein: CASSPTTGVLNTGELFF

CDR3 length: 11
J gene: TRBJ2-5
V gene: TRBV21-1
D gene: NA
clone size: NA
CDR3 DNA: TGTGCCAGCAGCAAACAAGAGACCCAGTACTTC
CDR3 protein: CASSKQETQYF

CDR3 length: 15
J gene: TRBJ2-1
V gene: TRBV19
D gene: NA
clone size: NA
CDR3 DNA: TGTGCCAGTAGTATATCCAGCCCTTCCTACAATGAGCAGTTCTTC
CDR3 protein: CASSISSPSYNEQFF

CDR3 length: 18
J gene: TRBJ1-2
V gene: TRBV19
D gene: TRBD1
clone size: once
CDR3 DNA: TGTGCCAGTAGAAAAGCCGGGACAGCTGGGCCAGGGGGGTATGGCTACACCTTC
CDR3 protein: CASRKAGTAGPGGYGYTF

CDR3 length: 14
J gene: TRBJ2-1
V gene: TRBV5-1
D gene: NA
clone size: NA
CDR3 DNA: TGCGCCAGCAGCTTGGCGGGAGTCTACAATGAGCAGTTCTTC
CDR3 protein: CASSLAGVYNEQFF

CDR3 length: 16
J gene: TRBJ1-6
V gene: TRBV3-1/TRBV3-2
D gene: TRBD1
clone size: NA
CDR3 DNA: TGTGCCAGCAGCGGACAGGGGTCTTTAACATCTTCACCCCTCCACTTT
CDR3 protein: CASSGQGSLTSSPLHF

CDR3 length: 15
J gene: TRBJ2-7
V gene: TRBV3-1/TRBV3-2
D gene: TRBD1
clone size: NA
CDR3 DNA: TGTGCCAGCAGCCATACCGACGGCGACAGGGTCGAGCAGTACTTC
CDR3 protein: CASSHTDGDRVEQYF

CDR3 length: 18
J gene: TRBJ2-3
V gene: TRBV4-3
D gene: NA
clone size: NA
CDR3 DNA: TGCGCCAGCAGCCAAGATGGAACAGGACCCCCTTGGACAGATACGCAGTATTTT
CDR3 protein: CASSQDGTGPPWTDTQYF

CDR3 length: 13
J gene: TRBJ2-7
V gene: TRBV7-9
D gene: NA
clone size: NA
CDR3 DNA: TGTGCCAGCAGCTTAGGGACGGCTGACGAGCAGTACTTC
CDR3 protein: CASSLGTADEQYF

CDR3 length: 15
J gene: TRBJ2-2
V gene: TRBV9
D gene: NA
clone size: NA
CDR3 DNA: TGTGCCAGCAGCGTAGGACAAACGAACACCGGGGAGCTGTTTTTT
CDR3 protein: CASSVGQTNTGELFF

CDR3 length: 12
J gene: TRBJ1-5
V gene: TRBV19
D gene: NA
clone size: once
CDR3 DNA: TGTGCCAGTAGTATAGCTTCGGAGCCCCAGCATTTT
CDR3 protein: CASSIASEPQHF

CDR3 length: 14
J gene: TRBJ1-5
V gene: TRBV4-3
D gene: NA
clone size: few
CDR3 DNA: TGCGCCAGCAGCCAAGATTGGGATGCTCAGCCCCAGCATTTT
CDR3 protein: CASSQDWDAQPQHF

CDR3 length: 16
J gene: TRBJ1-4
V gene: TRBV7-9
D gene: TRBD1
clone size: NA
CDR3 DNA: TGTGCCAGCAGCCTAACCGCCGACAGGGGAGGGGAAAAACTGTTTTTT
CDR3 protein: CASSLTADRGGEKLFF

CDR3 length: 12
J gene: TRBJ1-6
V gene: TRBV12-3/TRBV12-4
D gene: NA
clone size: NA
CDR3 DNA: TGTGCCAGCGGGTACGGGCAGTCACCCCTCCACTTT
CDR3 protein: CASGYGQSPLHF

CDR3 length: 13
J gene: TRBJ2-7
V gene: TRBV3-1/TRBV3-2
D gene: NA
clone size: NA
CDR3 DNA: TGTGCCAGCAGCCAAGAGGGGTTGGGCGAGCAGTACTTC
CDR3 protein: CASSQEGLGEQYF

CDR3 length: 13
J gene: TRBJ1-1
V gene: TRBV29-1
D gene: TRBD1
clone size: NA
CDR3 DNA: TGCAGCGTGGAACAGGGGTTCGGCACTGAAGCTTTCTTT
CDR3 protein: CSVEQGFGTEAFF

CDR3 length: 15
J gene: TRBJ1-2
V gene: TRBV4-2
D gene: TRBD1
clone size: NA
CDR3 DNA: TGTGCCAGCAGAGAACCGGGACAGGGGGCACAGGGCTACACCTTC
CDR3 protein: CASREPGQGAQGYTF

CDR3 length: 17
J gene: TRBJ1-5
V gene: TRBV5-8
D gene: NA
clone size: NA
CDR3 DNA: TGTGCCAGCAGCTCCCTTACAGGCCAGGATAGCAATCAGCCCCAGCATTTT
CDR3 protein: CASSSLTGQDSNQPQHF

CDR3 length: 11
J gene: TRBJ1-1
V gene: TRBV11-3
D gene: NA
clone size: NA
CDR3 DNA: TGTGCCAGCAGCTTTAGGCAAGAAGCTTTCTTT
CDR3 protein: CASSFRQEAFF

CDR3 length: 15
J gene: TRBJ1-5
V gene: TRBV7-6
D gene: NA
clone size: NA
CDR3 DNA: TGTGCCAGCAGCCCCCATCCGGACGCCAATCAGCCCCAGCATTTT
CDR3 protein: CASSPHPDANQPQHF

CDR3 length: 13
J gene: TRBJ2-5
V gene: TRBV2
D gene: NA
clone size: NA
CDR3 DNA: TGTGCCAGCAGGCTCGGACTTCTGGAGACCCAGTACTTC
CDR3 protein: CASRLGLLETQYF

CDR3 length: 15
J gene: TRBJ1-1
V gene: TRBV7-2
D gene: NA
clone size: NA
CDR3 DNA: TGTGCCAGCAGCCTTACCAGGCAGGGAGGGACTGAAGCTTTCTTT
CDR3 protein: CASSLTRQGGTEAFF

CDR3 length: 13
J gene: TRBJ2-2
V gene: TRBV5-5
D gene: NA
clone size: NA
CDR3 DNA: TGTGCCAGCAGCTCCCCGGAGGCCGGGGAGCTGTTTTTT
CDR3 protein: CASSSPEAGELFF

CDR3 length: 16
J gene: TRBJ2-5
V gene: TRBV18
D gene: TRBD2
clone size: NA
CDR3 DNA: TGTGCCAGCTCACCGCCGGGACTAGCGGGGAGAGAGACCCAGTACTTC
CDR3 protein: CASSPPGLAGRETQYF

CDR3 length: 15
J gene: TRBJ2-4
V gene: TRBV9
D gene: TRBD2
clone size: NA
CDR3 DNA: TGTGCCAGCAGCCCTCGACTAGCGGGGCAAAACATTCAGTACTTC
CDR3 protein: CASSPRLAGQNIQYF

CDR3 length: 15
J gene: TRBJ1-4
V gene: TRBV5-6
D gene: NA
clone size: NA
CDR3 DNA: TGTGCCAGCAGCGTTTTACAGGGATCGCTCGGAAAACTGTTTTTT
CDR3 protein: CASSVLQGSLGKLFF

CDR3 length: 14
J gene: TRBJ1-1
V gene: TRBV4-1
D gene: TRBD1
clone size: medium-sized
CDR3 DNA: TGCGCCAGCAGCCCGGGACAGGGGAGAACTGAAGCTTTCTTT
CDR3 protein: CASSPGQGRTEAFF

CDR3 length: 14
J gene: TRBJ1-5
V gene: TRBV6-1
D gene: TRBD1
clone size: NA
CDR3 DNA: TGTGCCAGCAGTGAATTCGGGACAGGGGGCGGGTGGCATTTT
CDR3 protein: CASSEFGTGGGWHF

CDR3 length: 12
J gene: TRBJ1-2
V gene: TRBV6-5
D gene: NA
clone size: once
CDR3 DNA: TGTGCCAGCAGTCCCGGGGATGCTCGTTTTACCTTC
CDR3 protein: CASSPGDARFTF

CDR3 length: 13
J gene: TRBJ1-6
V gene: TRBV27
D gene: NA
clone size: NA
CDR3 DNA: TGTGCCAGCAGCCCCGGAAGGGATTCACCCCTCCACTTT
CDR3 protein: CASSPGRDSPLHF

CDR3 length: 13
J gene: TRBJ2-5
V gene: TRBV30
D gene: TRBD2
clone size: NA
CDR3 DNA: TGTGCCACCCCCGGGACTAGCACAGAGACCCAGTACTTC
CDR3 protein: CATPGTSTETQYF

CDR3 length: 15
J gene: TRBJ2-5
V gene: TRBV6-5
D gene: NA
clone size: NA
CDR3 DNA: TGTGCCAGCAGTTCCACCATTGCTAGAGAAGAGACCCAGTACTTC
CDR3 protein: CASSSTIAREETQYF

CDR3 length: 13
J gene: TRBJ2-3
V gene: TRBV3-1/TRBV3-2
D gene: NA
clone size: NA
CDR3 DNA: TGTGCCAGCAGCAAGGGTTCTGTCGAGCCGCAGTATTTT
CDR3 protein: CASSKGSVEPQYF

CDR3 length: 15
J gene: TRBJ2-7
V gene: TRBV4-3
D gene: NA
clone size: NA
CDR3 DNA: TGCGCCAGCAGCCCTGGGTGGGGGTCCTCCTACGAGCAGTACTTC
CDR3 protein: CASSPGWGSSYEQYF

CDR3 length: 14
J gene: TRBJ1-3
V gene: TRBV30
D gene: NA
clone size: NA
CDR3 DNA: TGTGCCTGGAGTCCCGGTCTCTCTGGAAACACCATATATTTT
CDR3 protein: CAWSPGLSGNTIYF

CDR3 length: 12
J gene: TRBJ1-1
V gene: TRBV4-1
D gene: NA
clone size: once
CDR3 DNA: TGCGCCAGCAGCCAGCCCACGACTGAAGCTTTCTTT
CDR3 protein: CASSQPTTEAFF

CDR3 length: 16
J gene: TRBJ1-3
V gene: TRBV5-1
D gene: NA
clone size: NA
CDR3 DNA: TGCGCCAGCAGCTTGGATCCCCAGGGGTCTGGAAACACCATATATTTT
CDR3 protein: CASSLDPQGSGNTIYF

CDR3 length: 14
J gene: TRBJ2-5
V gene: TRBV3-1/TRBV3-2
D gene: NA
clone size: NA
CDR3 DNA: TGTGCCAGCAGCAGCCTGGGGCGACTCGGGACCCAGTACTTC
CDR3 protein: CASSSLGRLGTQYF

CDR3 length: 12
J gene: TRBJ1-2
V gene: TRBV2
D gene: NA
clone size: NA
CDR3 DNA: TGTGCCAGCAGTGTTACGAGGGGGGGCTACACCTTC
CDR3 protein: CASSVTRGGYTF

CDR3 length: 15
J gene: TRBJ1-4
V gene: TRBV20-1
D gene: TRBD1
clone size: NA
CDR3 DNA: TGCAGTGCTAGTCCGGTGGACAGGGTGGGTGAAAAACTGTTTTTT
CDR3 protein: CSASPVDRVGEKLFF

CDR3 length: 13
J gene: TRBJ1-6
V gene: TRBV19
D gene: NA
clone size: NA
CDR3 DNA: TGTGCCAGTAGTATAATGACCTATTCACCCCTCCACTTT
CDR3 protein: CASSIMTYSPLHF

CDR3 length: 12
J gene: TRBJ1-1
V gene: TRBV12-3/TRBV12-4
D gene: NA
clone size: NA
CDR3 DNA: TGTGCCAGCAGTTTGCGGAGGGGTAGAGCTTTCTTT
CDR3 protein: CASSLRRGRAFF

CDR3 length: 13
J gene: TRBJ1-1
V gene: TRBV4-1
D gene: NA
clone size: NA
CDR3 DNA: TGCGCCAGCAGCCAAGGACCGGGACTTGAAGCTTTCTTT
CDR3 protein: CASSQGPGLEAFF

CDR3 length: 14
J gene: TRBJ1-2
V gene: TRBV19
D gene: NA
clone size: NA
CDR3 DNA: TGTGCCAGTAGTGTTGGTAGCGGCGTCTATGGCTACACCTTC
CDR3 protein: CASSVGSGVYGYTF

CDR3 length: 14
J gene: TRBJ1-2
V gene: TRBV9
D gene: NA
clone size: NA
CDR3 DNA: TGTGCCAGCAGCGTAGGAGGATCTTGGCGGGGCTACACCTTC
CDR3 protein: CASSVGGSWRGYTF

CDR3 length: 17
J gene: TRBJ1-4
V gene: TRBV4-3
D gene: TRBD1
clone size: NA
CDR3 DNA: TGCGCCAGCAGCCAAGATAGCCGGGACAGCTATAATGAAAAACTGTTTTTT
CDR3 protein: CASSQDSRDSYNEKLFF

CDR3 length: 14
J gene: TRBJ1-5
V gene: TRBV6-2/TRBV6-3
D gene: NA
clone size: NA
CDR3 DNA: TGTGCCAGCAGTTACTTGGGCAGCAATCAGCCCCAGCATTTT
CDR3 protein: CASSYLGSNQPQHF

CDR3 length: 13
J gene: TRBJ1-2
V gene: TRBV3-1/TRBV3-2
D gene: TRBD1
clone size: NA
CDR3 DNA: TGTGCCAAGGACAGGACAGCTAACTATGGCTACACCTTC
CDR3 protein: CAKDRTANYGYTF

CDR3 length: 14
J gene: TRBJ1-1
V gene: TRBV3-1/TRBV3-2
D gene: NA
clone size: NA
CDR3 DNA: TGTGCCAGAGCCGTTGGGTTTAGGGGCACTGAAGCTTTCTTT
CDR3 protein: CARAVGFRGTEAFF

CDR3 length: 17
J gene: TRBJ1-5
V gene: TRBV10-3
D gene: TRBD1
clone size: NA
CDR3 DNA: TGTGCCATTTGTAAGGACAGGGGTTCAGTAGGATGTCAGCCCCAGCATTTT
CDR3 protein: CAICKDRGSVGCQPQHF